These 9 T cell receptor beta chains were sequenced from one sample in a study of T cells after yellow fever vaccination. MiXCR was run by TCRdb on the 5' RACE reads, yielding one entry per CDR3 protein. The table shows 95,000 to 100,000 distinct CDR3 sequences, with around 5.8% occurring only once. Sequences were derived from CD8+ T cells sorted from PBMCs, sampled 10 days after the yellow fever booster vaccination. Every receptor here comes from a man aged 18 to 29 who received the YFV17D yellow fever vaccine.

This clonotype has ten or more counts. The chain combines TRBV5-5 with TRBJ2-7, with 7 bases fitting TRBD1. Germline V gives CDR1 SGHKS, CDR2 YYEKEE (reference sequence). This CDR3 has 16 residues. The V segment lost 0 bases and the J segment 4 bases; nucleotides outside the gene matches: 10. The CDR3 loop reads CASSLGPGTAAYEQYV. CDR3 bases: TGTGCCAGCAGCTTGGGGCCGGGGACAGCAGCTTACGAGCAGTACGTC.

Ten or more counts support this clonotype. This CDR3 is CASFASFTGELFF. CDR3 coding DNA: TGTGCCAGCTTCGCCAGTTTCACCGGGGAGCTGTTTTTT. The chain links TRBV12-3 or TRBV12-4 to TRBJ2-2; D is ambiguous. V was pared by 8 bases and J by 4 bases, with 11 bases between. This CDR3 comprises 13 residues.

This clonotype was detected many times. The J gene is TRBJ2-1, the V gene TRBV7-8, with D perhaps matching TRBD1 or TRBD2 (5 bases each). CDR3 length: 14 amino acids. Between the trimmed V and J ends, which lost 2 bases and 9 bases, there was a span of 14 bases. Germline assignment: CDR1 SGHVS and CDR2 FQNEAQ. The CDR3 DNA follows: TGTGCCAGCAGCTTAAGGGACGCGGGCGGTGAGCAGTTCTTC. Translation gives CASSLRDAGGEQFF.

The chain couples TRBV7-9 to TRBJ1-4; the D is unclear. The CDR3 runs 16 residues. CDR1 SEHNR and CDR2 FQNEAQ come from the germline V gene (reference sequence). V shed 0 bases and J shed 7 bases, with 15 bases lying between them. CDR3 DNA: TGTGCCAGCAGCTTAGCGTCCTCCGTACGGGCTGAAAAACTGTTTTTT. Its protein is CASSLASSVRAEKLFF.

In this sample, this clonotype turned up a few times. The chain recombines TRBV20-1 with TRBJ1-1, with a tentative D call TRBD1 (5 bases). V was trimmed by 3 bases and J by 1 base, leaving 12 bases between them. The CDR3 spans 14 residues. Germline CDR1 and CDR2: DFQATT and SNEGSKA (reference sequence). CDR3 nucleotide sequence: TGCAGTGCTAGGAACAGGAAAACGAACACTGAAGCTTTCTTT. It yields the protein CSARNRKTNTEAFF.

In its sample, this clonotype was seen a few times. This chain joins TRBV29-1 and TRBJ2-3; D remains unclear. Trimming removed 7 bases from V and 0 bases from J, with 11 bases in between. Germline V lookup: CDR1 SQVTM, CDR2 ANQGSEA. The CDR3 loop spans 13 amino acids. The CDR3 region has the DNA TGCAGCGGATCCCGAGGCAGCACAGATACGCAGTATTTT. Protein: CSGSRGSTDTQYF.

In its sample, this clonotype was seen a few times. The chain couples TRBV5-5 to TRBJ2-3; perhaps TRBD1 as D (7 bases). The ends were cut back, 5 bases at V and 3 bases at J, with 16 bases in the middle. Germline V CDR1 and CDR2: SGHKS, YYEKEE (reference sequence). There are 15 residues in the CDR3. Here the CDR3 reads CASRSGDSQTDTQYF. The CDR3 coding sequence is TGTGCCAGCAGGTCGGGGGACAGCCAAACAGATACGCAGTATTTT.

The rearrangement links TRBV12-3 or TRBV12-4 to TRBJ2-1; D gene unclear. The CDR3 loop spans 14 amino acids. The V and J ends lost 8 bases and 0 bases respectively, with 11 bases between them. The DNA for the CDR3 is TGTGCCAGCTCAGACGCAAGCTCCTACAATGAGCAGTTCTTC. Encoded protein: CASSDASSYNEQFF.

Only a few counts were recorded for this clonotype. The rearrangement links TRBV28 to TRBJ2-7; D is perhaps TRBD2 (5 bases). CDR3 length: 15 residues. V lost 5 bases, J lost 3 bases, and 17 bases lay in between. The germline gives CDR1 MDHEN, CDR2 SYDVKM. CDR3 DNA: TGTGCCAGCAGTCCAAGACTCTTGCGGGTCTACGAGCAGTACGTC. Encoded protein: CASSPRLLRVYEQYV.